These T cell receptor beta chains were read from a single sample in a study of OX40 agonist ivuxolimab in advanced cancers. Measured with immunoSEQ multiplex PCR; TCRdb has only the in-frame clones, and not every one. The sample consists of about 67,000 clones, about 84% of them appearing once. Here the sequenced sample was CD4+ or CD8+ T cells sorted from blood, taken in a trial of the OX40 agonist ivuxolimab. These receptors all stem from an adult with an advanced solid tumor such as melanoma, head and neck, liver or kidney cancer. Both conserved end residues are part of each CDR3. A D gene is named only where the DNA matches it firmly. Clone size is given for some rows only: seen once, a few or many times, or a class if the clone is expanded.

j_gene: TRBJ2-5; v_gene: TRBV5-1; d_gene: -; abundance: -; CDR3aa: CASSMWGFQETQYF; CDR3nt: TGCGCCAGCAGCATGTGGGGGTTTCAAGAGACCCAGTACTTC
j_gene: TRBJ2-1; v_gene: TRBV30; d_gene: -; abundance: -; CDR3aa: CAWEHGRDNNEQFF; CDR3nt: TGTGCCTGGGAACACGGTCGGGATAACAATGAGCAGTTCTTC
j_gene: TRBJ2-1; v_gene: TRBV7-2; d_gene: TRBD1; abundance: -; CDR3aa: CASSLAGQGSHNEQFF; CDR3nt: TGTGCCAGCAGCTTAGCGGGACAGGGGTCCCACAATGAGCAGTTCTTC
j_gene: TRBJ2-5; v_gene: TRBV30; d_gene: TRBD1; abundance: -; CDR3aa: CAWSVQGATGETQYF; CDR3nt: TGTGCCTGGAGTGTCCAGGGGGCCACCGGCGAGACCCAGTACTTC
j_gene: TRBJ2-2; v_gene: TRBV9; d_gene: TRBD1; abundance: -; CDR3aa: CASSAKGQENTGELFF; CDR3nt: TGTGCCAGCAGCGCCAAGGGACAGGAGAACACCGGGGAGCTGTTTTTT
j_gene: TRBJ1-2; v_gene: TRBV7-2; d_gene: TRBD1; abundance: -; CDR3aa: CASSLEGQLTYGYTF; CDR3nt: TGTGCCAGCAGCTTAGAGGGACAGCTTACCTATGGCTACACCTTC
j_gene: TRBJ2-2; v_gene: TRBV9; d_gene: -; abundance: once; CDR3aa: CASSVAPYGVTGELFF; CDR3nt: TGTGCCAGCAGCGTAGCCCCCTACGGGGTCACCGGGGAGCTGTTTTTT
j_gene: TRBJ2-5; v_gene: TRBV2; d_gene: -; abundance: -; CDR3aa: CATSETQYF; CDR3nt: TGTGCCACCTCAGAGACCCAGTACTTC
j_gene: TRBJ1-2; v_gene: TRBV10-2; d_gene: TRBD1; abundance: -; CDR3aa: CASSATGGSGYTF; CDR3nt: TGCGCCAGCAGTGCGACAGGGGGCAGTGGCTACACCTTC
j_gene: TRBJ1-3; v_gene: TRBV6-6; d_gene: -; abundance: -; CDR3aa: CASSYQARSGNTIYF; CDR3nt: TGTGCCAGCAGTTACCAGGCCCGCTCTGGAAACACCATATATTTT
j_gene: TRBJ1-1; v_gene: TRBV19; d_gene: -; abundance: few; CDR3aa: CASSIRGGDTEAFF; CDR3nt: TGTGCCAGTAGTATTCGGGGAGGGGACACTGAAGCTTTCTTT
j_gene: TRBJ1-1; v_gene: TRBV2; d_gene: -; abundance: -; CDR3aa: CASRATFLGFEAFF; CDR3nt: TGTGCCAGCAGGGCGACGTTTTTGGGTTTTGAAGCTTTCTTT
j_gene: TRBJ2-5; v_gene: TRBV2; d_gene: TRBD2; abundance: -; CDR3aa: CASTLRASGDQETQYF; CDR3nt: TGTGCCAGCACCCTAAGGGCTAGCGGGGACCAAGAGACCCAGTACTTC
j_gene: TRBJ1-3; v_gene: TRBV6-5; d_gene: -; abundance: -; CDR3aa: CASSLRGGRSGNTIYF; CDR3nt: TGTGCCAGCAGTTTGAGGGGGGGCCGCTCTGGAAACACCATATATTTT
j_gene: TRBJ2-2; v_gene: TRBV7-7; d_gene: -; abundance: -; CDR3aa: CASSPDRNTGELFF; CDR3nt: TGTGCCAGCAGCCCGGACAGGAACACCGGGGAGCTGTTTTTT
j_gene: TRBJ2-6; v_gene: TRBV5-5; d_gene: -; abundance: -; CDR3aa: CASSLAGTFGSGANVLTF; CDR3nt: TGTGCCAGCAGCTTGGCCGGGACTTTCGGCTCTGGGGCCAACGTCCTGACTTTC
j_gene: TRBJ2-1; v_gene: TRBV6-1; d_gene: -; abundance: -; CDR3aa: CASSERGSYNEQFF; CDR3nt: TGTGCCAGCAGTGAAAGAGGTTCCTACAATGAGCAGTTCTTC
j_gene: TRBJ2-4; v_gene: TRBV2; d_gene: TRBD2; abundance: -; CDR3aa: CASTRTSGAKNIQYF; CDR3nt: TGTGCCAGCACCCGGACTAGCGGGGCCAAAAACATTCAGTACTTC
j_gene: TRBJ1-4; v_gene: TRBV19; d_gene: -; abundance: -; CDR3aa: CASSGELNEKLFF; CDR3nt: TGTGCCAGTAGTGGGGAGCTTAATGAAAAACTGTTTTTT
j_gene: TRBJ2-2; v_gene: TRBV5-1; d_gene: -; abundance: -; CDR3aa: CASSLSTSRSGTGELFF; CDR3nt: TGCGCCAGCAGCTTGTCAACTAGTCGTTCGGGGACCGGGGAGCTGTTTTTT
j_gene: TRBJ1-2; v_gene: TRBV5-4; d_gene: TRBD1; abundance: once; CDR3aa: CASSFGGQGGYGYTF; CDR3nt: TGTGCCAGCAGCTTCGGCGGACAGGGGGGCTATGGTTACACCTTC
j_gene: TRBJ2-1; v_gene: TRBV19; d_gene: TRBD2; abundance: -; CDR3aa: CASIGGLAGEQFF; CDR3nt: TGTGCCAGTATAGGAGGACTAGCGGGTGAGCAGTTCTTC
j_gene: TRBJ1-2; v_gene: TRBV27; d_gene: -; abundance: -; CDR3aa: CASSLRQGGDYGYTF; CDR3nt: TGTGCCAGCAGTTTAAGGCAGGGAGGGGACTATGGCTACACCTTC
j_gene: TRBJ1-5; v_gene: TRBV21-1; d_gene: -; abundance: many; CDR3aa: CASSKDNGHIHQPQHF; CDR3nt: TGTGCCAGCAGCAAAGACAACGGGCACATTCACCAGCCCCAGCATTTT
j_gene: TRBJ1-4; v_gene: TRBV4-3; d_gene: -; abundance: -; CDR3aa: CASSQVWNEKLFF; CDR3nt: TGCGCCAGCAGCCAAGTATGGAATGAAAAACTGTTTTTT
j_gene: TRBJ1-1; v_gene: TRBV19; d_gene: -; abundance: once; CDR3aa: CASSANGWESTEAFF; CDR3nt: TGTGCCAGTAGTGCTAATGGGTGGGAATCTACTGAAGCTTTCTTT
j_gene: TRBJ1-1; v_gene: TRBV5-1; d_gene: -; abundance: -; CDR3aa: CASSPAGPRATEAFF; CDR3nt: TGCGCCAGCAGCCCAGCAGGGCCGAGAGCGACTGAAGCTTTCTTT
j_gene: TRBJ1-1; v_gene: TRBV7-9; d_gene: TRBD1; abundance: few; CDR3aa: CASSTGTGAFF; CDR3nt: TGTGCCAGCAGCACCGGGACAGGGGCTTTCTTT
j_gene: TRBJ1-2; v_gene: TRBV7-8; d_gene: TRBD1; abundance: few; CDR3aa: CASSLTGGSNGYTF; CDR3nt: TGTGCCAGCAGCTTGACAGGGGGCTCGAATGGCTACACCTTC
j_gene: TRBJ2-2; v_gene: TRBV15; d_gene: -; abundance: once; CDR3aa: CATSREGHQTGELFF; CDR3nt: TGTGCCACCAGCAGGGAGGGACATCAAACCGGGGAGCTGTTTTTT
j_gene: TRBJ1-3; v_gene: TRBV19; d_gene: -; abundance: -; CDR3aa: CASSAVGNTIYF; CDR3nt: TGTGCCAGTAGTGCGGTTGGAAACACCATATATTTT
j_gene: TRBJ2-1; v_gene: TRBV5-1; d_gene: -; abundance: -; CDR3aa: CASSLRESIHEQFF; CDR3nt: TGCGCCAGCAGCTTGAGAGAGAGTATCCATGAGCAGTTCTTC
j_gene: TRBJ2-3; v_gene: TRBV5-5; d_gene: -; abundance: -; CDR3aa: CASSLVGEDTQYF; CDR3nt: TGTGCCAGCAGCTTGGTAGGGGAAGATACGCAGTATTTT
j_gene: TRBJ1-4; v_gene: TRBV6-6; d_gene: -; abundance: -; CDR3aa: CASSDERGLFF; CDR3nt: TGTGCCAGCAGTGATGAGAGGGGACTGTTTTTT
j_gene: TRBJ2-5; v_gene: TRBV6-1; d_gene: -; abundance: -; CDR3aa: CASGPTTQETQYF; CDR3nt: TGTGCCAGCGGGCCGACGACCCAAGAGACCCAGTACTTC
j_gene: TRBJ1-1; v_gene: TRBV30; d_gene: TRBD1; abundance: -; CDR3aa: CAWSGDRGRLNTEAFF; CDR3nt: TGTGCCTGGAGTGGGGACAGGGGAAGACTAAACACTGAAGCTTTCTTT
j_gene: TRBJ1-3; v_gene: TRBV5-5; d_gene: -; abundance: few; CDR3aa: CASSLRGTSGNTIYF; CDR3nt: TGTGCCAGCAGCTTGCGCGGAACCTCTGGAAACACCATATATTTT
j_gene: TRBJ2-3; v_gene: TRBV9; d_gene: -; abundance: few; CDR3aa: CASNLREPSTDTQYF; CDR3nt: TGTGCCAGCAACCTAAGAGAACCCAGCACAGATACGCAGTATTTT
j_gene: TRBJ1-2; v_gene: TRBV19; d_gene: -; abundance: medium-sized; CDR3aa: CASRDHSGSSYGYTF; CDR3nt: TGTGCCAGTAGGGACCATTCCGGGTCCTCCTATGGCTACACCTTC
j_gene: TRBJ2-5; v_gene: TRBV27; d_gene: -; abundance: -; CDR3aa: CASTATFLQGQPETQYF; CDR3nt: TGTGCCAGCACAGCCACGTTCTTACAGGGACAACCAGAGACCCAGTACTTC
j_gene: TRBJ2-1; v_gene: TRBV7-2; d_gene: -; abundance: -; CDR3aa: CASSLDDSDEQFF; CDR3nt: TGTGCCAGCAGCTTAGATGACAGCGATGAGCAGTTCTTC
j_gene: TRBJ1-1; v_gene: TRBV29-1; d_gene: -; abundance: -; CDR3aa: CSVEDGRAEAFF; CDR3nt: TGCAGCGTTGAAGATGGGAGGGCGGAAGCTTTCTTT
j_gene: TRBJ1-1; v_gene: TRBV25-1; d_gene: TRBD1; abundance: -; CDR3aa: CASRTGGLNTEAFF; CDR3nt: TGTGCCAGCAGGACAGGGGGCCTGAACACTGAAGCTTTCTTT
j_gene: TRBJ2-7; v_gene: TRBV6-1; d_gene: TRBD1; abundance: -; CDR3aa: CASSEGGTGVGYEQYF; CDR3nt: TGTGCCAGCAGTGAAGGTGGGACAGGGGTGGGGTACGAGCAGTACTTC
j_gene: TRBJ2-7; v_gene: TRBV27; d_gene: -; abundance: few; CDR3aa: CASSSQGSNQDYEQYF; CDR3nt: TGTGCCAGCAGTTCCCAGGGGTCGAACCAAGACTACGAGCAGTACTTC
j_gene: TRBJ2-5; v_gene: TRBV12-5; d_gene: TRBD2; abundance: -; CDR3aa: CASGLGSLAGGRGQETQYF; CDR3nt: TGTGCTAGTGGTTTGGGATCACTAGCGGGAGGGCGTGGGCAAGAGACCCAGTACTTC
j_gene: TRBJ1-2; v_gene: TRBV7-3; d_gene: -; abundance: -; CDR3aa: CASSSPGAYYGYTF; CDR3nt: TGTGCCAGCAGCTCACCCGGGGCCTACTATGGCTACACCTTC
j_gene: TRBJ2-5; v_gene: TRBV25-1; d_gene: TRBD1; abundance: -; CDR3aa: CASSARDSQETQYF; CDR3nt: TGTGCCAGCAGTGCCCGGGACAGCCAAGAGACCCAGTACTTC
j_gene: TRBJ2-6; v_gene: TRBV4-1; d_gene: -; abundance: -; CDR3aa: CASSQTPGRSGANVLTF; CDR3nt: TGCGCCAGCAGCCAAACCCCGGGTAGGAGTGGGGCCAACGTCCTGACTTTC
j_gene: TRBJ1-5; v_gene: TRBV9; d_gene: -; abundance: -; CDR3aa: CASSLTTGYNQPQHF; CDR3nt: TGTGCCAGCAGCCTTACTACAGGGTACAATCAGCCCCAGCATTTT
j_gene: TRBJ2-1; v_gene: TRBV21-1; d_gene: -; abundance: -; CDR3aa: CASSSPGGGPNSYNEQFF; CDR3nt: TGTGCCAGCAGCTCCCCAGGAGGGGGACCAAACTCCTACAATGAGCAGTTCTTC
j_gene: TRBJ2-3; v_gene: TRBV27; d_gene: -; abundance: -; CDR3aa: CASSLYRVSTDTQYF; CDR3nt: TGTGCCAGCAGTTTATACAGGGTTAGCACAGATACGCAGTATTTT
j_gene: TRBJ1-6; v_gene: TRBV19; d_gene: -; abundance: few; CDR3aa: CASSNRDLNSPLHF; CDR3nt: TGTGCCAGTAGTAACCGGGACCTCAATTCACCCCTCCACTTT
j_gene: TRBJ2-7; v_gene: TRBV5-1; d_gene: TRBD1; abundance: -; CDR3aa: CASSLGQGAYEQYF; CDR3nt: TGCGCCAGCAGCTTGGGACAGGGGGCGTACGAGCAGTACTTC
j_gene: TRBJ2-5; v_gene: TRBV7-2; d_gene: -; abundance: -; CDR3aa: CASSLFPQETQYF; CDR3nt: TGTGCCAGCAGCTTATTCCCACAAGAGACCCAGTACTTC
j_gene: TRBJ2-5; v_gene: TRBV7-9; d_gene: TRBD2; abundance: once; CDR3aa: CASSLSGGQQETQYF; CDR3nt: TGTGCCAGCAGCCTTAGCGGGGGGCAGCAAGAGACCCAGTACTTC
j_gene: TRBJ1-3; v_gene: TRBV9; d_gene: TRBD1; abundance: -; CDR3aa: CASSVDQGDYGNTIYF; CDR3nt: TGTGCCAGCAGCGTAGATCAGGGGGATTATGGAAACACCATATATTTT